The 9 T cell receptor beta chains listed next were all sequenced from one sample in a study of T-cell reconstitution after alpha-beta-depleted transplantation in children. Molecular barcoding with unique molecular identifiers was used for the TCRbeta library. TCRdb fed the PCR reads into MiXCR, producing one record per CDR3 protein. The table includes about 300,000 distinct CDR3 sequences, around 10% detected once. The material sequenced was PBMCs, taken before TCRalphabeta/CD19-depleted stem cell transplant. The receptors stem from a boy less than two years old with acute myeloid leukemia, due to receive a stem cell transplant.

This clonotype was seen a handful of times. The rearrangement uses TRBV4-3 and TRBJ2-5; D possibly corresponds to TRBD2 (6 bases). Germline CDR1 and CDR2: LGHNA and YSLEER. V was shortened by 1 base and J by 2 bases, with 26 bases between the two germline ends. This CDR3 contains 20 residues. CDR3 DNA: TGCGCCAGCAGCCAAGTAAGCGGTGCGTCGGGACTTTCAAATCAAGAGACCCAGTACTTC. This translates into CASSQVSGASGLSNQETQYF.

The J gene is TRBJ1-5, the V gene TRBV2; D is unclear. The germline V gene encodes CDR1 SNHLY and CDR2 FYNNEI. This CDR3 is built from 14 residues. V shed 0 bases and J shed 0 bases, with 3 bases lying between them. In DNA, the CDR3 is TGTGCCAGCAGTGAAGCCTATAGCAATCAGCCCCAGCATTTT. Protein: CASSEAYSNQPQHF.

This clonotype was detected ten times or more. The rearrangement joins TRBV7-9 to TRBJ2-7; 11 nucleotides agree with TRBD2. The CDR3 is made up of 13 amino acids. J lost 3 bases, V lost 6 bases, and 1 base had no gene match. The germline CDR1 and CDR2 sequences are SEHNR and FQNEAQ (reference sequence). CDR3 sequence reads: CASRGTSGYEQYF. CDR3 sequence (DNA): TGTGCCAGCAGGGGGACTAGCGGCTACGAGCAGTACTTC.

This clonotype was observed many times. Here the CDR3 reads CAISEPVMERGGPQTQYF. In DNA, the CDR3 is TGTGCCATCAGTGAGCCAGTCATGGAGCGGGGGGGCCCGCAGACCCAGTACTTC. V is TRBV10-3 and J is TRBJ2-5; 10 bases are a match to TRBD2. V gave up 2 bases and J gave up 6 bases; unmatched junction bases: 15. This CDR3 spans 18 amino acids. Germline CDR1 ENHRY, CDR2 SYGVKD.

Note on this clonotype: A much more abundant neighbour one base away suggests this may be a read error. The chain combines TRBV5-1 with TRBJ2-4; no definite D call. Germline V gene sequence: CDR1 SGHRS, CDR2 YFSETQ. This CDR3 comprises 15 residues. Trimming shortened V by 7 bases and J by 2 bases, and 16 bases separated the two germline ends. CDR3 residues: CASGATVGSKNIQYF. As DNA, the CDR3 is TGCGCCAGCGGCGCTACCGTGGGATCCAAAAACATTCAGTACTTC.

In this sample, this clonotype turned up many times. The chain joins TRBV27 to TRBJ2-1; no clear D gene. The CDR3 is 13 residues long. CDR1 and CDR2 (germline): MNHEY, SMNVEV (reference sequence). V lost 5 bases to trimming and J lost 4 bases, with 9 bases between them. In nucleotides, the CDR3 is TGTGCCAGCAGTGGACGACGGTACAATGAGCAGTTCTTC. This sequence encodes CASSGRRYNEQFF.

Many counts were recorded for this clonotype. V and J are TRBV12-3 or TRBV12-4 and TRBJ2-7; 11 positions match TRBD1. V lost 3 bases and J lost 5; bases outside the gene matches: 6. The CDR3 sequence is 15 residues long. The CDR3 protein is CASSLGDRGGDEQYF. DNA for the CDR3: TGTGCCAGCAGTTTGGGGGACAGGGGGGGGGACGAGCAGTACTTC.

This clonotype has at least ten counts. CDR3 amino acids: CASSEGHVSYNEQFF. The CDR3 DNA is TGTGCCAGCAGCGAGGGACATGTCTCCTACAATGAGCAGTTCTTC. The V and J genes are TRBV11-2 and TRBJ2-1, with D maybe TRBD1 (6 bases). Germline CDR1 is SGHAT and CDR2 is FQNNGV. This CDR3 contains 15 residues. V lost 5 bases and J lost 0, with 11 bases in between.

As regards this clonotype: A read error may explain this, as a much larger clone is one base away. V and J are TRBV5-1 and TRBJ2-7; the match to TRBD1 covers 8 bases. CDR3 size: 15 residues. CDR1 SGHRS and CDR2 YFSETQ come from the germline V gene. The J segment lost 2 bases and the V segment lost 4 bases, leaving 8 bases of the junction unmatched. The CDR3 region has the DNA TGCGCCAGCAGCCTGGTGGGACAGGCCCCCTACGAGCAGTACTTC. It is translated as CASSLVGQAPYEQYF.